What follows are 28 T cell receptor beta chains derived from one specimen sequenced in a study of T cells in Graves' hyperthyroidism and ophthalmopathy. RNA transcripts yielded amplified TCR beta CDR3 regions. HTBI primers were employed in a first-round RT-PCR of the TCR CDR3. One entry per CDR3 protein results from TCRdb running MiXCR on the multiplex PCR reads. The table records about 49,000 distinct CDR3 sequences, roughly 51% of them present only once. The sequenced material came from peripheral blood or thyroid tissue (not recorded which). The receptors derive from a young man with Graves' hyperthyroidism.

The V gene is TRBV5-6, the J gene TRBJ2-5, with 11 bases aligning to TRBD2. Germline V gene lookup returns CDR1 SGHDT and CDR2 YYEEEE. The CDR3 runs 15 residues. With V trimmed by 4 bases and J by 5 bases, 7 bases remained unmatched. The DNA for the CDR3 is TGTGCCAGCAGCGCGGAACTAGCGGGAGCGGAGACCCAGTACTTC. Translated: CASSAELAGAETQYF.

Many counts were recorded for this clonotype. V is TRBV7-3 and J is TRBJ1-1; D possibly corresponds to TRBD1 (6 bases). The V gene lost 8 bases and the J gene lost 0 bases, with 13 bases spanning the gap. The CDR3 totals 14 residues. Germline loops: CDR1 SGHTA, CDR2 FQGTGA. The CDR3 loop reads CASSKGVMNTEAFF. CDR3 nucleotide sequence: TGTGCCAGCTCTAAGGGGGTTATGAACACTGAAGCTTTCTTT.

A remark on this clonotype: At one boundary the junction diverges from the germline segment, which might be a read error. The J gene is TRBJ1-2, the V gene TRBV14; D unclear. CDR1 SGHDN and CDR2 FVKESK come from the germline V gene. The CDR3 runs 12 residues. DNA for the CDR3: TGTGCCTGCAGCCAAGATGGGTATGGCCACACCTTC. This gives the protein CACSQDGYGHTF. Full variable domain (rest looked up from reference TRBV14 and TRBJ1-2): EAGVTQFPSHSVIEKGQTVTLRCDPISGHDNLYWYRRVMGKEIKFLLHFVKESKQDESGMPNNRFLAERTGGTYSTLKVQPAELEDSGVYFCACSQDGYGHTFGSGTRLTVV.

V gene TRBV7-2 combines with J gene TRBJ1-6, with 7 bases aligning to TRBD1. V lost 5 bases, J lost 13 bases, and 11 bases stayed unmatched. Per germline, CDR1 SGHTA and CDR2 FQGNSA. The CDR3 has 14 residues. The DNA of the CDR3 is TGTGCCAGCAGCGCTTCCGGGACAGTTGATCCCCTCCACTTT. Translating gives CASSASGTVDPLHF.

The rearrangement joins TRBV5-5 to TRBJ1-5; 9 nucleotides agree with TRBD1. The CDR3 covers 14 residues. V was clipped by 3 bases and J by 5 bases; unmatched bases: 3. Germline V gene lookup returns CDR1 SGHKS and CDR2 YYEKEE (reference sequence). Here the CDR3 DNA reads TGTGCCAGCAGCTACCGGACAGGGGATCAGCCCCAGCATTTT. This codes for CASSYRTGDQPQHF.

On this clonotype itself: No conserved phenylalanine or tryptophan is present at the end of the CDR3, so a read error is the likely explanation. V usage is TRBV7-8 and J usage is TRBJ1-1; the D is unclear. The CDR3 runs to 13 residues. Germline lookup yields CDR1 SGHVS and CDR2 FQNEAQ. V was trimmed by 1 base and J by 8 bases, leaving 11 bases between them. The CDR3 DNA follows: TGTGCCAGCAGCTTAGACACTCCTTCCGAAGCTTTCTCT. Translated, it gives CASSLDTPSEAFS.

This clonotype appeared a few times. The chain employs TRBV29-1 and TRBJ2-1; 10 nucleotides match TRBD2. The V gene end was trimmed by 5 bases and the J gene end by 4 bases; junction bases not matched to a gene: 5. CDR3 size: 14 residues. Germline V lookup: CDR1 SQVTM, CDR2 ANQGSEA. For the CDR3, the DNA is TGCAGCGTTCCAGGACTAGCGGAATACAATGAGCAGTTCTTC. Translated, it gives CSVPGLAEYNEQFF.

The chain combines TRBV29-1 with TRBJ2-7, with D uncertain. The CDR3 contains 13 residues. From germline, CDR1 is SQVTM and CDR2 ANQGSEA. V was trimmed by 4 bases and J by 3 bases, leaving 13 bases between them. This CDR3 reads CSVALQRHYEQYF. The CDR3 nucleotides read TGCAGCGTTGCCCTACAGAGGCACTACGAGCAGTACTTC.

The DNA for the CDR3 is TGTGCCAGCAGCTTAGGGGGACGGAATTACGAGCAGTACTTC. It encodes CASSLGGRNYEQYF. This chain joins TRBV7-9 and TRBJ2-7; TRBD1 or TRBD2 may be the D gene (5 bases each). The CDR3 is 14 amino acids. CDR1 is SEHNR, CDR2 FQNEAQ, per germline (reference sequence). V gave up 1 base and J gave up 4 bases, with 11 bases separating them.

The CDR3 reads CASSPWTGGNYGYTF. The CDR3 DNA sequence: TGTGCCAGCAGCCCCTGGACAGGGGGAAACTATGGCTACACCTTC. The chain recombines TRBV9 with TRBJ1-2; 10 bases align to TRBD1. This CDR3 is 15 amino acids long. Germline assignment: CDR1 SGDLS and CDR2 YYNGEE. V lost 4 bases to trimming and J lost 2 bases; unmatched junction nucleotides: 5.

The V gene is TRBV10-3, the J gene TRBJ2-2, with 8 bases fitting TRBD2. This CDR3 has 15 residues. V lost 6 bases, J lost 3 bases, and 6 bases stayed unmatched. CDR1 and CDR2 from the germline V gene are ENHRY and SYGVKD. The CDR3 loop is CAIRTGTSDTGELFF. The CDR3 bases are TGTGCCATCAGGACCGGGACTAGTGACACCGGGGAGCTGTTTTTT.

The V and J genes are TRBV20-1 and TRBJ2-3; 9 positions agree with TRBD2. From germline, CDR1 is DFQATT and CDR2 SNEGSKA (reference sequence). The CDR3 loop spans 15 amino acids. J was trimmed by 8 bases and V by 6 bases; bases with no gene match: 15. The CDR3 DNA reads TGCAGTGCGACTGCTAGCGGGGTATTTTCCAGTACGCAGTATTTT. Translated, it gives CSATASGVFSSTQYF.

This clonotype was seen many times. V and J are TRBV15 and TRBJ2-3; maybe TRBD1 (5 bases). CDR3 size: 15 residues. Germline V gives CDR1 LNHNV, CDR2 YYDKDF (reference sequence). The V gene lost 1 base and the J gene lost 2 bases, with 10 bases spanning the gap. CDR3 sequence: CATSRANRYTDTQYF. The DNA for the CDR3 is TGTGCCACCAGCAGAGCCAACAGGTACACAGATACGCAGTATTTT.

This clonotype has at least ten counts. This sequence joins TRBV19 and TRBJ1-5; D call uncertain. This CDR3 is built from 15 residues. CDR1 and CDR2 from the germline V gene are LNHDA and SQIVND (reference sequence). V lost 6 bases, J lost 1 base, and 13 bases lay in between. The CDR3 DNA sequence: TGTGCCAGTAGCCCCGTATCTGGGAGCAATCAGCCCCAGCATTTT. Protein: CASSPVSGSNQPQHF.

The CDR3 nucleotides are TGTGCCACCAGCAGAGGGAGCGAAGCAATCTCCTACGAGCAGTACTTC. It is translated as CATSRGSEAISYEQYF. V usage is TRBV15 and J usage is TRBJ2-7; D gene uncertain. Germline-derived CDR1 and CDR2 are LNHNV and YYDKDF (reference sequence). Trimming removed 1 base from V and 0 bases from J, with 13 bases in between. This CDR3 comprises 16 residues.

There are many counts of this clonotype. This chain uses TRBV5-1 with TRBJ1-4; a weak D match, TRBD1 (5 bases). This CDR3 spans 15 amino acids. Germline V gene sequence: CDR1 SGHRS, CDR2 YFSETQ. Trimming stripped 1 base from V and 10 bases from J, with 17 bases between. The CDR3 DNA follows: TGCGCCAGCAGCTTGACAGGACATAGCCCTGGAAAACTGTTTTTT. This sequence encodes CASSLTGHSPGKLFF.

The table lists this clonotype with many counts. The chain links TRBV29-1 to TRBJ2-2; no definite D call. The V and J ends lost 4 bases and 3 bases respectively, with 3 bases between them. Germline CDR1 SQVTM, CDR2 ANQGSEA. This CDR3 is built from 11 residues. This CDR3 reads CSVAYTGELFF. CDR3 coding DNA: TGCAGCGTTGCCTACACCGGGGAGCTGTTTTTT.

This chain links TRBV4-1 with TRBJ2-7, with 7 nucleotides matching TRBD1. Germline CDR1 and CDR2: MGHRA and YSYEKL. The CDR3 sequence is 13 residues long. Losses at the gene ends were 1 base for V and 6 bases for J; bases not matched to a gene: 3. The CDR3: CASSQVPGGEQYF. The CDR3 bases are TGCGCCAGCAGCCAAGTCCCAGGGGGCGAGCAGTACTTC.

This clonotype was found many times. V and J are TRBV19 and TRBJ1-1, with D possibly TRBD1 on 5 matching bases. CDR1 and CDR2 from the germline V gene are LNHDA and SQIVND (reference sequence). Trimming stripped 4 bases from V and 14 bases from J, with 14 bases between. This CDR3 comprises 11 residues. CDR3 DNA: TGTGCCAGTAGTACAGGACCCCAGGGATTCTTT. Translated: CASSTGPQGFF.

The chain has TRBV2 and TRBJ1-2; D may be TRBD1 (5 bases). The CDR3 runs 14 residues. Trimming removed 7 bases from V and 8 bases from J, with 20 bases in between. CDR1 and CDR2 (germline): SNHLY, FYNNEI. In nucleotides, the CDR3 is TGTGCCAGCACCCCTGAGGTCCAGGGTGTAGGCTACACCTTC. This sequence encodes CASTPEVQGVGYTF.

The V call is TRBV7-9, the J call TRBJ2-5, with 8 nucleotides matching TRBD2. The length of the CDR3 is 14 residues. The germline V gene encodes CDR1 SEHNR and CDR2 FQNEAQ (reference sequence). Unmatched junction bases numbered 4, after V lost 4 bases and J lost 3 bases. CDR3 protein: CASSWLGGEETQYF. The CDR3 coding sequence is TGTGCCAGCAGCTGGCTCGGGGGGGAAGAGACCCAGTACTTC.

This clonotype was detected ten times or more. The chain links TRBV6-2 or TRBV6-3 to TRBJ1-5; D is uncertain. The CDR3 extends over 14 amino acids. From germline, CDR1 is MNHEY and CDR2 SVGEGT. V was clipped by 0 bases and J by 4 bases, with 7 bases between them. CDR3 sequence: CASSYSRMNQPQHF. The CDR3 nucleotides read TGTGCCAGCAGTTACTCCCGGATGAATCAGCCCCAGCATTTT.

The sample holds many counts of this clonotype. The chain recombines TRBV12-3 or TRBV12-4 with TRBJ1-2, with D tentatively TRBD1 (6 bases). Trimming left V 3 bases short and J 4 bases short, with 12 bases between. The CDR3 totals 14 residues. CDR3 region: CASSFLDRPYGYTF. The CDR3 DNA is TGTGCCAGCAGTTTCCTGGACAGACCCTATGGCTACACCTTC.

The CDR3 sequence is CASSILLQGRETQYF. CDR3 nucleotides: TGTGCCAGTAGTATCCTTCTCCAGGGTCGGGAGACCCAGTACTTC. The gene calls are TRBV19 and TRBJ2-5, with a possible D match to TRBD1 (5 bases). The CDR3 consists of 15 residues. Germline V CDR1 and CDR2: LNHDA, SQIVND (reference sequence). With 3 bases removed from V and 5 bases from J, the gap between germline ends came to 16 bases.

This chain uses TRBV15 with TRBJ2-2, with D hard to call. The germline V gene encodes CDR1 LNHNV and CDR2 YYDKDF (reference sequence). This CDR3 comprises 15 residues. The germline V and J ends were trimmed by 3 bases and 0 bases, with 8 bases remaining between them. For the CDR3, the DNA is TGTGCCACCAGCAGGGAACTGACGAACACCGGGGAGCTGTTTTTT. As protein: CATSRELTNTGELFF.

This clonotype was counted at least ten times. The genes are TRBV7-2 and TRBJ2-7, with 7 nucleotides matching TRBD1. V dropped 5 bases and J dropped 2; count of bases not matched to a gene: 9. Germline V gives CDR1 SGHTA, CDR2 FQGNSA. The CDR3 totals 15 residues. CDR3 sequence (DNA): TGTGCCAGCAGCAAGCGCAGGGGGTCGGCCTACGAGCAGTACTTC. This sequence encodes CASSKRRGSAYEQYF.

This clonotype was recorded only once. The chain joins TRBV29-1 to TRBJ2-3; 7 bases agree with TRBD2. With V trimmed by 6 bases and J by 6 bases, 3 bases remained unmatched. Germline assignment: CDR1 SQVTM and CDR2 ANQGSEA. The CDR3 loop spans 11 amino acids. The CDR3 sequence is CSVQRGDTQYF. CDR3 in DNA: TGCAGCGTGCAGCGGGGTGATACGCAGTATTTT.

This clonotype was seen repeatedly, ten times or more. The rearrangement joins TRBV28 to TRBJ2-7; D may correspond to TRBD1 or TRBD2 (5 bases each). The CDR3 is 13 residues long. With 6 bases removed from V and 6 bases from J, the gap between germline ends came to 15 bases. Per germline, CDR1 MDHEN and CDR2 SYDVKM. This CDR3 is CASSLSRGLEQYF. DNA of the CDR3: TGTGCCAGCAGCCTTTCGAGGGGTCTCGAGCAGTACTTC.